What follows are 30 T cell receptor beta chains derived from one specimen sequenced in a study of vaccination effects on CD4 cells after COVID-19. Which antigens these TCRs recognize remains unknown. In the ViraFEST assay, antigen-specific CD4+ clonotypes were identified by expansion after peptide-pool stimulation. Subsequent to less than eleven days of culture, CD4+ T cells were isolated. In the vaccine recipients, nucleocapsid antibodies were negative and there was no prior SARS-CoV-2 infection. The protocol was immunoSEQ multiplex PCR, while the TCRdb copy is restricted to in-frame clones and leaves out a portion. In the table there are just under 65,000 clones, approximately 71% of which are singletons. This specimen was CD4+ T cells from PBMCs cultured with HCoV-OC43 spike peptides, taken before COVID-19 vaccination. This sample's subset: HCoV-OC43 spike overlapping peptide pool stimulation. Source of these receptors: a human donor who received a COVID-19 vaccine.

The chain joins TRBV3-1 (or the pseudogene TRBV3-2) to TRBJ1-6, with D maybe TRBD1 (5 bases). CDR1 LGHDT and CDR2 YNNKEL come from the germline V gene (reference sequence). CDR3 size: 15 residues. The ends were cut back, 3 bases at V and 8 bases at J, with 14 bases in the middle. Here the CDR3 DNA reads TGTGCCAGCAGCCAGGACAATGGGGTTTATTCACCCCTCCACTTT. Translation gives CASSQDNGVYSPLHF.

The rearrangement joins TRBV18 to TRBJ1-6; D perhaps matches TRBD1 (6 bases). V gave up 4 bases and J gave up 7 bases, with 11 bases separating them. CDR3 length equals 14 residues. Germline V gene sequence: CDR1 KGHSH, CDR2 LQKENI. The CDR3 region is CASSLDSTNSPLHF. The CDR3 DNA reads as TGTGCCAGCTCACTGGACAGTACCAATTCACCCCTCCACTTT.

This clone showed up just once. The gene calls are TRBV11-2 and TRBJ2-4, with D uncertain. In germline, CDR1 is SGHAT, CDR2 FQNNGV. The CDR3 has 16 amino acids. V was clipped by 7 bases and J by 3 bases, with 19 bases between them. The CDR3 coding sequence is TGTGCCAGCACCTCAGGTAGAGGCGCAGTCAAAAACATTCAGTACTTC. This gives the protein CASTSGRGAVKNIQYF.

Concerning this clone: The junction and the germline gene differ at one end; a read error may be behind it. This chain uses TRBV3-1 (or the pseudogene TRBV3-2) with TRBJ2-3; D is perhaps TRBD2 (5 bases). Looked up from germline, CDR1 is LGHDT and CDR2 is YNNKEL (reference sequence). The CDR3 spans 14 residues. DNA for the CDR3: TGTGCCAGCAGGCAAGGCGGCGGGCGGGATACGCAGTATTTT. Amino acid sequence: CASRQGGGRDTQYF.

This chain connects TRBV10-1 to TRBJ2-2, with TRBD1 matching over 8 bases. The J segment lost 0 bases and the V segment lost 6 bases, leaving 3 bases of the junction unmatched. Germline CDR1 and CDR2: WNHNN and SYGVQD (reference sequence). The CDR3 runs 15 residues. The CDR3 DNA follows: TGCGCCAGCAGCAACAGGGGGGCGAACACCGGGGAGCTGTTTTTT. It specifies CASSNRGANTGELFF.

This clone has more than one count but fewer than ten. The genes are TRBV30 and TRBJ1-6; the D gene is possibly TRBD1 (5 bases). Germline V gene sequence: CDR1 GTSNPN, CDR2 SVGIG (reference sequence). The CDR3 has 16 residues. With 4 bases removed from V and 4 bases from J, the gap between germline ends came to 17 bases. DNA for the CDR3: TGTGCCTGGATCGCCGGGGGGAGGCCTTATAATTCACCCCTCCACTTT. Amino acid sequence: CAWIAGGRPYNSPLHF.

This rearrangement joins TRBV5-1 to TRBJ2-5; D remains unclear. V lost 0 bases and J lost 1, with 16 bases in between. The CDR3 length is 17 residues. Germline lookup yields CDR1 SGHRS and CDR2 YFSETQ. CDR3 sequence reads: CASSLGATLRPQETQYF. The CDR3 DNA reads as TGCGCCAGCAGCTTGGGTGCGACACTACGACCCCAAGAGACCCAGTACTTC.

The chain is built from TRBV5-6 and TRBJ2-7; tentatively, D is TRBD1 or TRBD2 (5 bases each). Trimming left V 4 bases short and J 6 bases short, with 14 bases between. The CDR3 spans 13 residues. Per the germline V gene, CDR1 is SGHDT and CDR2 is YYEEEE. The CDR3 DNA follows: TGTGCCAGCAGCCATACGTGGGACGTCGAGCAGTACGTC. Encoded protein: CASSHTWDVEQYV.

V is TRBV6-1 and J is TRBJ2-5, with TRBD2 matching over 11 bases. V lost 4 bases, J lost 7 bases, and 11 bases stayed unmatched. Germline CDR1 MNHNS, CDR2 SASEGT. This CDR3 spans 16 amino acids. CDR3 sequence reads: CASSGGLAANKGTQYF. DNA of the CDR3: TGTGCCAGCAGTGGGGGACTAGCGGCGAATAAGGGGACCCAGTACTTC.

This clone was recorded only once. The chain has TRBV2 and TRBJ1-2; TRBD1 aligns across 8 bases. CDR1 is SNHLY, CDR2 FYNNEI, per germline. The CDR3 totals 12 residues. V lost 11 bases, J lost 2 bases, and 4 bases stayed unmatched. The CDR3 nucleotides are TGTGCCGACCGGGACAGGAACTATGGCTACACCTTC. This encodes CADRDRNYGYTF.

The chain joins TRBV4-1 to TRBJ2-1, with 7 bases lining up with TRBD2. Germline V gene data show CDR1 as MGHRA and CDR2 as YSYEKL. This CDR3 is 16 amino acids long. V lost 0 bases to trimming and J lost 2 bases; unmatched junction nucleotides: 4. The CDR3 DNA sequence: TGCGCCAGCAGCCAAGAGGGTCGGGGGGCCTACAATGAGCAGTTCTTC. It yields the protein CASSQEGRGAYNEQFF.

The V gene is TRBV27, the J gene TRBJ1-5; D remains unclear. Germline V lookup: CDR1 MNHEY, CDR2 SMNVEV (reference sequence). The CDR3 runs to 12 residues. Trimming removed 3 bases at V and 6 bases at J, with 6 bases between. The CDR3 nucleotides are TGTGCCAGCAGTTTTACTGGTCAGCCCCAGCATTTT. This codes for CASSFTGQPQHF.

This clone occurred a few times. The V gene is TRBV2, the J gene TRBJ1-5; 7 nucleotides agree with TRBD1. Germline loops: CDR1 SNHLY, CDR2 FYNNEI. The junction had 6 bases not matched to a gene; V was cut back by 5 bases and J by 5 bases. The CDR3 loop spans 14 amino acids. CDR3 DNA sequence: TGTGCCAGCAGTCCATTCGACAGGGATCAGCCCCAGCATTTT. It specifies CASSPFDRDQPQHF.

The gene calls are TRBV5-5 and TRBJ1-3, with D possibly matching TRBD1 (5 bases). Per the germline V gene, CDR1 is SGHKS and CDR2 is YYEKEE (reference sequence). V was pared by 4 bases and J by 0 bases, with 11 bases between. CDR3 length: 15 residues. DNA for the CDR3: TGTGCCAGCAGCCGGGACGGCGGCTCTGGAAACACCATATATTTT. Protein product: CASSRDGGSGNTIYF.

V usage is TRBV24-1 and J usage is TRBJ1-3; D is ambiguous. The V gene lost 0 bases and the J gene lost 5 bases, with 13 bases spanning the gap. The CDR3 has 16 amino acids. CDR1 KGHDR and CDR2 SFDVKD come from the germline V gene. CDR3 sequence reads: CATSDLITLGRNTIYF. DNA of the CDR3: TGTGCCACCAGTGATTTGATAACCCTGGGGAGAAACACCATATATTTT.

This chain uses TRBV15 with TRBJ1-3; D is unresolved. CDR1 and CDR2 from the germline V gene are LNHNV and YYDKDF (reference sequence). The V end lost 2 bases, the J end lost 1 base, and 6 bases lay between the germline ends. The CDR3 length is 14 residues. The CDR3 coding sequence is TGTGCCACCAGCAGAACAATATCTGGAAACACCATATATTTT. Translating gives CATSRTISGNTIYF. The whole variable domain, filled in from reference TRBV15 and TRBJ1-3, reads DAMVIQNPRYQVTQFGKPVTLSCSQTLNHNVMYWYQQKSSQAPKLLFHYYDKDFNNEADTPDNFQSRRPNTSFCFLDIRSPGLGDTAMYLCATSRTISGNTIYFGEGSWLTVV.

This clone has just one count. This chain joins TRBV27 and TRBJ1-1, with a weak D call TRBD1 (5 bases). The CDR3 has 15 residues. Per the germline V gene, CDR1 is MNHEY and CDR2 is SMNVEV (reference sequence). Trimming left V 6 bases short and J 4 bases short, with 18 bases between. CDR3 nucleotide sequence: TGTGCCAGCAGGTTGGGCAGGGTCGGGGGCACTGAAGCTTTCTTT. Translating gives CASRLGRVGGTEAFF.

This clone appeared once. The rearrangement uses TRBV19 and TRBJ1-1; the D is unclear. The germline gives CDR1 LNHDA, CDR2 SQIVND (reference sequence). Trimming stripped 2 bases from V and 5 bases from J, with 9 bases between. The CDR3 runs to 13 residues. The CDR3 region is CASSISDRTEAFF. In DNA form, the CDR3 reads TGTGCCAGTAGTATATCGGACCGGACTGAAGCTTTCTTT.

This chain links TRBV7-2 with TRBJ1-2; TRBD1 might be the D (6 bases). CDR3 length: 17 amino acids. Germline-derived CDR1 and CDR2 are SGHTA and FQGNSA. V dropped 4 bases and J dropped 3 bases, with 21 bases sitting between them. CDR3 sequence: CASSSSATGGDDYGYTF. CDR3 bases: TGTGCCAGCAGCTCCTCCGCGACGGGGGGCGACGACTATGGCTACACCTTC.

The gene calls are TRBV30 and TRBJ2-2; D unresolved. With 4 bases removed from V and 2 bases from J, the gap between germline ends came to 8 bases. The CDR3 runs 13 residues. Germline values: CDR1 GTSNPN, CDR2 SVGIG (reference sequence). CDR3 in amino acids: CAWKATNTGELFF. In nucleotides, the CDR3 is TGTGCCTGGAAGGCTACTAACACCGGGGAGCTGTTTTTT.

This chain joins TRBV5-8 and TRBJ1-6; D is unresolved. Germline V CDR1 and CDR2: SGHTS, YDEGEE. The CDR3 totals 13 residues. The ends were cut back, 4 bases at V and 8 bases at J, with 10 bases in the middle. CDR3 coding DNA: TGTGCCAGCAGCCCGGACCTAGATTCACCCCTCCACTTT. It codes for CASSPDLDSPLHF. Based on the CDR3 plus reference TRBV5-8 and TRBJ1-6, the full variable domain is EAGVTQSPTHLIKTRGQQATLRCSPISGHTSVYWYQQALGLGLQFLLWYDEGEERNRGNFPPRFSGRQFPNYSSELNVNALELEDSALYLCASSPDLDSPLHFGNGTRLTVT.

The rearrangement links TRBV19 to TRBJ1-5; D call uncertain. The V end lost 5 bases, the J end lost 0 bases, and 11 bases lay between the germline ends. Germline CDR1 LNHDA, CDR2 SQIVND (reference sequence). This CDR3 region has 15 residues. The CDR3 nucleotides are TGTGCCAGTAGTGTGGTGTCGGTTAGCAATCAGCCCCAGCATTTT. The encoded protein is CASSVVSVSNQPQHF. Drawing the rest from reference TRBV19 and TRBJ1-5, the complete variable domain is DGGITQSPKYLFRKEGQNVTLSCEQNLNHDAMYWYRQDPGQGLRLIYYSQIVNDFQKGDIAEGYSVSREKKESFPLTVTSAQKNPTAFYLCASSVVSVSNQPQHFGDGTRLSIL.

The chain employs TRBV6-5 and TRBJ1-5; D perhaps matches TRBD1 (5 bases). CDR3 length: 15 amino acids. V dropped 8 bases and J dropped 5 bases, with 19 bases sitting between them. Per the germline V gene, CDR1 is MNHEY and CDR2 is SVGAGI. The CDR3 sequence is CASGLYGLGDQPQHF. The CDR3 bases are TGTGCCAGCGGATTATACGGCCTGGGGGATCAGCCCCAGCATTTT.

This chain links TRBV28 with TRBJ2-2, with a possible D match to TRBD2 (6 bases). The CDR3 has 16 amino acids. Germline-derived CDR1 and CDR2 are MDHEN and SYDVKM. Trimming cost V 4 bases and J 4 bases, with 16 bases left between them. This chain's CDR3 is CASSSTRLGVTGELFF. The CDR3 nucleotides read TGTGCCAGCAGTTCAACCCGACTAGGAGTCACCGGGGAGCTGTTTTTT.

The genes are TRBV24-1 and TRBJ2-6, with TRBD1 matching 7 bases. Germline lookup yields CDR1 KGHDR and CDR2 SFDVKD. The CDR3 length is 17 residues. After removal of 2 bases from V and 3 bases from J, the junction contained 6 bases not matched to a gene. The CDR3 region has the DNA TGTGCCACCAGTGATTCGACAGGGCTGGGTGGGGCCAACGTCCTGACTTTC. Translated: CATSDSTGLGGANVLTF.

The CDR3 region is CASSPRPFENEQFF. CDR3 nucleotides: TGCGCCAGCAGCCCACGTCCGTTTGAGAATGAGCAGTTCTTC. The chain has TRBV5-1 and TRBJ2-1; unclear D gene. V lost 4 bases, J lost 7 bases, and 15 bases lay in between. The CDR3 covers 14 residues. CDR1 and CDR2 (germline): SGHRS, YFSETQ.

This clone has just a few counts. V and J are TRBV6-2 or TRBV6-3 and TRBJ2-7; 8 bases line up with TRBD1. There are 15 residues in the CDR3. The germline gives CDR1 MNHEY, CDR2 SVGEGT. V dropped 2 bases and J dropped 5; count of bases not matched to a gene: 8. Here the CDR3 reads CASSYTGQADDEQYV. The CDR3 DNA is TGTGCCAGCAGTTACACGGGACAGGCTGACGACGAGCAGTACGTC.

The gene calls are TRBV7-2 and TRBJ2-7, with D unclear. The V end lost 0 bases, the J end lost 3 bases, and 18 bases lay between the germline ends. Germline CDR1 is SGHTA and CDR2 is FQGNSA. The length of the CDR3 is 17 residues. The CDR3 here is CASSLAGPGRKNYEQYV. CDR3 nucleotide sequence: TGTGCCAGCAGCTTAGCTGGGCCGGGCAGGAAAAACTACGAGCAGTACGTC.

This clone was seen only a few times. This CDR3 is CASRSGAPYNEQFF. CDR3 in DNA: TGTGCCAGCCGTTCGGGGGCCCCATACAATGAGCAGTTCTTC. The chain combines TRBV6-5 with TRBJ2-1, with D perhaps being TRBD1 or TRBD2 (6 bases each). This CDR3 region has 14 residues. The germline V gene encodes CDR1 MNHEY and CDR2 SVGAGI. Between the trimmed V and J ends, which lost 8 bases and 4 bases, there was a span of 15 bases.

For the CDR3, the DNA is TGCGCCAGCAGCTTAGCGGGAAACACCATATATTTT. It codes for CASSLAGNTIYF. This chain uses TRBV5-1 with TRBJ1-3; D gene ambiguous. Trimming removed 2 bases from V and 4 bases from J, with 4 bases in between. CDR1 and CDR2 (germline): SGHRS, YFSETQ. The CDR3 spans 12 residues.